This T cell receptor (beta chain) was identified in a study of T cell repertoires in ileal Crohn's disease. Study-level results: Endoscopic recurrence occurred in every patient whose clonality exceeded 26.8%. Active smokers at surgery had more clonal expansions than non-smokers.

Included were adult ileal or ileocolonic Crohn's patients indicated for ileocolonic resection. A word on this clone: Its specificity is unknown.

The CDR3 is 16 amino acids. Germline V CDR1 and CDR2: SGDLS, YYNGEE. The ends lost 4 bases at V and 7 bases at J; junction bases unmatched: 12. Measured with immunoSEQ multiplex PCR; TCRdb has only the in-frame clones, and not every one. The sample records 6,000 or so clones, roughly 96% being singletons. The TCR originated in an adult with Crohn's disease. The sequenced sample was ileal tissue. The chain links TRBV9 to TRBJ1-4; 8 bases fit TRBD1. The DNA for the CDR3 is TGTGCCAGCAGCCCCGGATTAGGACAGGGTTCTGAAAAACTGTTTTTT. As protein: CASSPGLGQGSEKLFF.